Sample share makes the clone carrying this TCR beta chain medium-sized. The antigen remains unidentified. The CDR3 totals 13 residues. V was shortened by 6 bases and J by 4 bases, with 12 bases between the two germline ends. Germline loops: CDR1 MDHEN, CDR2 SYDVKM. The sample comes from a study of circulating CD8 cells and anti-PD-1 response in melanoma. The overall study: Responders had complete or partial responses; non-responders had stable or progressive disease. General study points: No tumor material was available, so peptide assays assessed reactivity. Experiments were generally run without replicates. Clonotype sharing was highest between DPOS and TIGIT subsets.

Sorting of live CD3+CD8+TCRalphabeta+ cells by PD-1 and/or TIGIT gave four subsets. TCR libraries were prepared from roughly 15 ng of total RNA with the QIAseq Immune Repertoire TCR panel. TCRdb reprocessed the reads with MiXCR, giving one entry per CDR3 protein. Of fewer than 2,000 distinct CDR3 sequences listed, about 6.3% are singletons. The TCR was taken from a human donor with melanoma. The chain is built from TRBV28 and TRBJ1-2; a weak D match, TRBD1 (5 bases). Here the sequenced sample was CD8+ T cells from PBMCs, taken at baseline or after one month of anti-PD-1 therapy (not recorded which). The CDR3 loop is CASRPGQGYGYTF. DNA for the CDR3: TGTGCCAGCAGACCCGGCCAGGGCTATGGCTACACCTTC.